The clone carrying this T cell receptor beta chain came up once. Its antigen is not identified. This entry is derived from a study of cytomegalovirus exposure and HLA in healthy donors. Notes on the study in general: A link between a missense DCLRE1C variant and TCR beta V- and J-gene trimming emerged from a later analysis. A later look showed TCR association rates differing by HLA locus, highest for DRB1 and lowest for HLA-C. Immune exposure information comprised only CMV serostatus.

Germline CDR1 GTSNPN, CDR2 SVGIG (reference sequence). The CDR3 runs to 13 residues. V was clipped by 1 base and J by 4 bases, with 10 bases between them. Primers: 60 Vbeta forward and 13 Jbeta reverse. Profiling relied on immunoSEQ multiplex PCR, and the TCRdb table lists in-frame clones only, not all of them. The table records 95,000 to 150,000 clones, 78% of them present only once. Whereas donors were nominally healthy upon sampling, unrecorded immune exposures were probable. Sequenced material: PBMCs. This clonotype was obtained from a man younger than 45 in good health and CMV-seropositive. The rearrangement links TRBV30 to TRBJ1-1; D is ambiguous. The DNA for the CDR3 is TGTGCCTGGAGTGATCTTCCAGGCACTGAAGCTTTCTTT. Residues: CAWSDLPGTEAFF.